The clone carrying this T cell receptor beta chain was seen only a few times. What it binds is unknown. V lost 6 bases to trimming and J lost 9 bases, with 12 bases between them. The CDR3 is 11 amino acids. Per the germline V gene, CDR1 is DFQATT and CDR2 is SNEGSKA (reference sequence). TCRdb reanalysed the RT-PCR reads using MiXCR and keeps one entry per CDR3 protein. The sample consists of about 500,000 distinct CDR3 sequences, 16% of them appearing once. This entry is derived from a study of response to subunit inactivated influenza vaccine. Findings of the study overall: Few additional T cells are recruited per seasonal influenza vaccination, authors suggested.

Sequences were derived from CD4+ T cells sorted from PBMCs, sampled 23 months after vaccination. The V gene is TRBV20-1, the J gene TRBJ2-1; TRBD2 is a possible D gene (6 bases). This TCR derives from a man between 50 and 70 years old who received an inactivated influenza vaccine. Here the CDR3 reads CSAEGNGEQFF. CDR3 DNA: TGCAGTGCGGAGGGTAATGGTGAGCAGTTCTTC.